This is a list of T cell receptor beta chains from one sample in a study of a mutant IDH1 vaccine in newly diagnosed glioma. This table comes from immunoSEQ multiplex PCR, and its TCRdb copy is limited to in-frame clones, with some not included. The sample consists of roughly 60,000 clones, around 81% of them appearing once. Their antigen targets remain unknown. Sequenced material: PBMCs, taken from a glioma patient whose treatment included an IDH1 peptide vaccine. The receptors were gathered from a man between 35 and 55 years old with glioma. Both conserved end residues are part of each CDR3.

V: TRBV7-8
J: TRBJ2-1
CDR3: CASSLKSPAHSSYNEQFF

V: TRBV5-4
J: TRBJ2-7
CDR3: CASSQTSGREGEQYF

V: TRBV4-1
J: TRBJ2-7
CDR3: CASSPTPGLVTNEQYF

V: TRBV7-2
J: TRBJ2-5
CDR3: CASSLVGYQETQYF

V: TRBV11-2
J: TRBJ2-7
CDR3: CASSLTSRQTYEQYF

V: TRBV19
J: TRBJ2-3
CDR3: CASTPTWQGRNTDTQYF

V: TRBV6-4
J: TRBJ1-1
CDR3: CASSEREHPTAEAFF

V: TRBV6-5
J: TRBJ1-3
CDR3: CASSYVRPSSGNTIYF

V: TRBV7-2
J: TRBJ2-1
CDR3: CASSSTSGGYNEQFF

V: TRBV5-4
J: TRBJ1-5
CDR3: CASSGPGANQPQHF

V: TRBV4-2
J: TRBJ2-5
CDR3: CASSLELTASGSAETQYF

V: TRBV5-1
J: TRBJ2-5
CDR3: CASSLRSGGAIGETQYF

V: TRBV4-1
J: TRBJ2-7
CDR3: CASSLAPHYEQYF

V: TRBV5-4
J: TRBJ1-3
CDR3: CASSPDRAVNTIYF

V: TRBV5-4
J: TRBJ2-3
CDR3: CASSPETPMSTDTQYF

V: TRBV18
J: TRBJ1-1
CDR3: CASSLQGNTEAFF